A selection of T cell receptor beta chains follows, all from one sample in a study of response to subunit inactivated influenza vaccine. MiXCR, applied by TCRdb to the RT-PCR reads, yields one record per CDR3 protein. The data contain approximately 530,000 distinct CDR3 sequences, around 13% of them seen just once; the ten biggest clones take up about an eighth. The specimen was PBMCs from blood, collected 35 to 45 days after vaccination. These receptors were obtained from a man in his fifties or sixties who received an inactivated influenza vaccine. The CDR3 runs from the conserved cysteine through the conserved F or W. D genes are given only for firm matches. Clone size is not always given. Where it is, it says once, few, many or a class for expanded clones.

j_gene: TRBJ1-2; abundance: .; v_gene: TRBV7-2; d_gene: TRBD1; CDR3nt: TGTGCCAGCAGCTGGGACAGGGGGCTTTATGGCTACACCTTC; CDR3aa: CASSWDRGLYGYTF
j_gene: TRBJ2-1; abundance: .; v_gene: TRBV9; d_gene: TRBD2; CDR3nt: TGTGCCAGCAGCGTAGGCGAACTAGCGGGTAATGAGCAGTTCTTC; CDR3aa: CASSVGELAGNEQFF
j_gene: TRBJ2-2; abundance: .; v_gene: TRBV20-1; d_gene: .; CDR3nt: TGCAGTGCTAGAGACGTGGCGCTGAACACCGGGGAGCTGTTTTTT; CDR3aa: CSARDVALNTGELFF
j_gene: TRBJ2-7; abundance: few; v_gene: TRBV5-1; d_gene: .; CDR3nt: TGCGCCAGCAGATTGGGGGACGCCTACGAGCAGTACTTC; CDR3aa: CASRLGDAYEQYF
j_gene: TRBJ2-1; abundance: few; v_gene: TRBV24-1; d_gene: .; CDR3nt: TGTGCCACCAGAAAGACAGGAGATGTCAATGAGCAGTTCTTC; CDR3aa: CATRKTGDVNEQFF
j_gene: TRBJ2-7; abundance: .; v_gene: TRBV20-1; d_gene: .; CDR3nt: TGCAGTGCGGCTAGCACGGCCGAGCAGTACTTC; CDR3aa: CSAASTAEQYF
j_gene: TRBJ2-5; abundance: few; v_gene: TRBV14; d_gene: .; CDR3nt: TGTGCCAGCAGCCATACCACTAGGTTTGGAGAGACCCAGTACTTC; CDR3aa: CASSHTTRFGETQYF
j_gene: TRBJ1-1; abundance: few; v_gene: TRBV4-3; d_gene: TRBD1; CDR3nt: TGCGCCAGCAGCCAAGATAAGGGGGCGGTCACTGAAGCTTTCTTT; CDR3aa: CASSQDKGAVTEAFF
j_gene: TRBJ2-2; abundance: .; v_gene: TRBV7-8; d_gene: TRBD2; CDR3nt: TGTGCCAGCAGCCCAGGACTAGCCAGGACCGGGGAGCTGTTTTTT; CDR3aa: CASSPGLARTGELFF
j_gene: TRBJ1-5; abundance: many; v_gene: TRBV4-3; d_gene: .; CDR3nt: TGCGCCAGCAGCCCCTTCCAAGGTAGCAGTCAGCCCCAGCATTTT; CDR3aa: CASSPFQGSSQPQHF
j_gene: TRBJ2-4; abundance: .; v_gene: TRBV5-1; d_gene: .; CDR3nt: TGCGCCAGCAGCTCCCCGACCGGGGCCTTGGCCAAAAACATTCAGTACTTC; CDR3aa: CASSSPTGALAKNIQYF
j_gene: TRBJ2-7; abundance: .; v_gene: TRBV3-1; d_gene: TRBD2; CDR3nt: TGTGCCAGCAGCCAAGGCGGGGGGTTGGAGCAGTACTTC; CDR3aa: CASSQGGGLEQYF